These T cell receptor beta chains were read from a single sample in a study of T cell responses to AZD1222 COVID-19 vaccine. TCRdb's copy holds only in-frame clones and misses some; the assay was immunoSEQ multiplex PCR. Of approximately 140,000 clones in the sample, more than 70% were seen once. Sequenced here: peripheral blood, sampled on day 0 of AZD1222 vaccination. Receptors originate from an adult in good health. Each CDR3 is given with its conserved first and last residue. Fields, in order: J gene, clone size, V gene, D gene, CDR3 protein, CDR3 DNA. A D gene is named only where the DNA matches it firmly. The size entry is marked missing in some rows and otherwise reads once, few, many or a size class.

TRBJ2-3 . TRBV27 TRBD2 CASRYSGRSTDTQYF TGTGCCAGCAGATATAGCGGGAGATCGACAGATACGCAGTATTTT
TRBJ2-1 . TRBV7-2 TRBD2 CASSPILGRAGNEQFF TGTGCCAGCAGCCCGATCCTCGGGAGGGCCGGGAATGAGCAGTTCTTC
TRBJ1-3 . TRBV18 . CASSPRTDSSGNTIYF TGTGCCAGCTCACCACGGACAGATTCCTCTGGAAACACCATATATTTT
TRBJ1-1 . TRBV6-5 . CASRLTGSNTEAFF TGTGCCAGCAGACTTACAGGGTCCAACACTGAAGCTTTCTTT
TRBJ1-1 once TRBV5-1 TRBD1 CASSLSFYPVGGRNTEAFF TGCGCCAGCAGCTTGTCGTTTTATCCGGTAGGGGGCAGGAACACTGAAGCTTTCTTT
TRBJ2-5 . TRBV5-1 . CASSLGQDRETQYF TGCGCCAGCAGCTTGGGACAGGATAGAGAGACCCAGTACTTC
TRBJ1-5 . TRBV28 . CASSPDGYNQPQHF TGTGCCAGCAGCCCGGACGGCTACAATCAGCCCCAGCATTTT
TRBJ2-7 . TRBV9 . CASSPVSWAGPYEQYF TGTGCCAGCAGCCCCGTAAGCTGGGCCGGCCCCTACGAGCAGTACTTC
TRBJ2-3 . TRBV6-2/TRBV6-3 . CASSFKRPDTQYF TGTGCCAGCAGTTTTAAAAGGCCAGATACGCAGTATTTT
TRBJ1-4 . TRBV28 . CASKRDSNEKLFF TGTGCCAGCAAGAGGGACTCGAATGAAAAACTGTTTTTT
TRBJ1-5 . TRBV28 . CASSLQQGSQPQHF TGTGCCAGCAGTTTACAACAGGGTTCTCAGCCCCAGCATTTT
TRBJ2-5 . TRBV19 . CASSPRDQGLETQYF TGTGCCAGTAGTCCCCGGGACCAAGGGTTGGAGACCCAGTACTTC
TRBJ1-2 . TRBV4-3 . CASSQDRRGTRGYTF TGCGCCAGCAGCCAAGATCGACGGGGAACGCGCGGCTACACCTTC
TRBJ1-6 . TRBV7-2 . CASSLDAGYNSPLHF TGTGCCAGCAGCTTAGATGCAGGGTATAATTCACCCCTCCACTTT
TRBJ2-3 . TRBV3-1/TRBV3-2 . CASSQDREISETQYF TGTGCCAGCAGCCAAGACAGGGAAATTTCAGAAACGCAGTATTTT
TRBJ1-2 few TRBV7-6 . CASSRGENYGYTF TGTGCCAGCAGCCGCGGGGAGAACTATGGCTACACCTTC
TRBJ2-1 . TRBV27 . CASSLTGTNEQFF TGTGCCAGCAGTTTGACAGGGACTAATGAGCAGTTCTTC
TRBJ2-7 . TRBV12-5 TRBD2 CASGFWTSGRYEQYF TGTGCTAGTGGTTTTTGGACTAGCGGGAGGTACGAGCAGTACTTC
TRBJ2-5 . TRBV13 TRBD1 CASARQGKGQYF TGTGCCAGCGCGAGACAGGGAAAGGGCCAGTACTTC
TRBJ1-1 . TRBV29-1 TRBD1 CSVGTGKFRMNTEAFF TGCAGCGTAGGGACAGGGAAGTTTAGGATGAACACTGAAGCTTTCTTT
TRBJ2-7 . TRBV3-1/TRBV3-2 TRBD1 CASSQANRGLYEQYF TGTGCCAGCAGCCAAGCGAACAGGGGGCTCTACGAGCAGTACTTC
TRBJ1-1 . TRBV12-5 TRBD1 CASGLISGTGRTEAFF TGTGCTAGTGGTTTGATTTCCGGGACAGGTCGGACTGAAGCTTTCTTT
TRBJ1-2 . TRBV6-4 . CASPKVGIPWGYTF TGTGCCAGCCCTAAGGTGGGGATACCGTGGGGCTACACCTTC
TRBJ1-6 . TRBV6-5 TRBD1 CASQDRGVGNSPLHF TGTGCCAGCCAGGACAGGGGCGTCGGGAATTCACCCCTCCACTTT
TRBJ1-3 . TRBV6-6 . CASSLQGGNTIYF TGTGCCAGCAGCCTCCAGGGTGGAAACACCATATATTTT
TRBJ2-2 few TRBV6-5 . CASSYEPGSGELFF TGTGCCAGCAGTTACGAGCCGGGGTCCGGGGAGCTGTTTTTT
TRBJ1-2 . TRBV5-1 TRBD1 CASSSTQGAWGYTF TGCGCCAGCAGCTCAACTCAGGGGGCTTGGGGCTACACCTTC
TRBJ1-1 . TRBV6-1 . CASSELPGGRMNTEAFF TGTGCCAGCAGTGAACTACCCGGGGGGCGGATGAACACTGAAGCTTTCTTT
TRBJ2-4 . TRBV2 . CASSALLPSAKNIQYF TGTGCCAGCAGTGCTCTGCTCCCATCGGCCAAAAACATTCAGTACTTC
TRBJ2-7 . TRBV6-6 TRBD2 CASSYDREVGYEQYF TGTGCCAGCAGTTACGACCGGGAGGTTGGATACGAGCAGTACTTC
TRBJ2-1 . TRBV13 TRBD1 CASSLDRGGNEQFF TGTGCCAGCAGCTTAGACAGGGGCGGTAATGAGCAGTTCTTC
TRBJ2-2 . TRBV7-3 TRBD1 CASSLDRGRTGELFF TGTGCCAGCAGCCTGGACAGGGGGCGCACCGGGGAGCTGTTTTTT
TRBJ1-1 . TRBV15 . CATSRNSGISEAFF TGTGCCACCAGCAGAAATTCAGGGATATCTGAAGCTTTCTTT
TRBJ2-7 few TRBV5-1 TRBD2 CASSPGGSSYEQYF TGCGCCAGCAGCCCCGGGGGGTCCTCCTACGAGCAGTACTTC
TRBJ1-5 once TRBV18 . CASTSKVGYPQPQHF TGTGCCAGCACTAGTAAAGTCGGGTACCCTCAGCCCCAGCATTTT
TRBJ1-2 few TRBV7-9 TRBD1 CASSLRQGGYTF TGTGCCAGCAGCTTAAGACAGGGTGGCTACACCTTC
TRBJ2-7 . TRBV4-2 . CASSQDQGTGDYEQYF TGTGCCAGCAGCCAAGATCAAGGGACGGGAGATTACGAGCAGTACTTC
TRBJ1-6 . TRBV2 . CASQSRGSYNSPLHF TGTGCCAGCCAATCTCGGGGCAGTTATAATTCACCCCTCCACTTT
TRBJ1-6 few TRBV2 TRBD1 CASHGTGGNSPLHF TGTGCCAGCCATGGGACAGGGGGGAATTCACCCCTCCACTTT
TRBJ2-2 . TRBV4-1 TRBD2 CASSQGLAGVISGELFF TGCGCCAGCAGCCAAGGACTAGCGGGAGTTATTAGCGGGGAGCTGTTTTTT
TRBJ1-4 . TRBV27 TRBD1 CASSSGGVGNEKLFF TGTGCCAGCAGCTCAGGGGGCGTGGGTAATGAAAAACTGTTTTTT
TRBJ1-1 . TRBV13 . CASSLTNTEAFF TGTGCCAGCAGCTTAACTAACACTGAAGCTTTCTTT
TRBJ2-5 . TRBV6-5 . CASSYSGGTQYF TGTGCCAGCAGTTACTCGGGGGGGACCCAGTACTTC
TRBJ2-7 . TRBV5-1 TRBD2 CASSLGGGSSYEQYF TGCGCCAGCAGCTTGGGTGGCGGGAGTTCCTACGAGCAGTACTTC
TRBJ2-7 . TRBV4-3 TRBD2 CASSQDRLAGVRNEQYF TGCGCCAGCAGCCAAGATAGACTAGCGGGGGTCAGGAACGAGCAGTACTTC
TRBJ2-3 . TRBV19 . CASSLSARSTDTQYF TGTGCCAGTAGTCTTTCCGCCCGTAGCACAGATACGCAGTATTTT
TRBJ1-2 . TRBV5-1 . CASSPAPYYGYTF TGCGCCAGCAGCCCCGCGCCGTACTATGGCTACACCTTC
TRBJ1-4 . TRBV4-1 TRBD1 CASSPQTGGATNEKLFF TGCGCCAGCAGCCCCCAGACAGGGGGTGCAACTAATGAAAAACTGTTTTTT
TRBJ2-5 . TRBV7-2 . CASSSQGRETQYF TGTGCCAGCAGCTCGCAGGGAAGGGAGACCCAGTACTTC
TRBJ2-1 . TRBV27 TRBD1 CASSLSPTGVTYNEQFF TGTGCCAGCAGTTTAAGCCCGACAGGGGTTACTTACAATGAGCAGTTCTTC
TRBJ1-1 . TRBV6-2/TRBV6-3 TRBD1 CASSPQGIPNTEAFF TGTGCCAGCAGTCCACAGGGGATCCCAAACACTGAAGCTTTCTTT
TRBJ1-5 few TRBV5-5 TRBD1 CASSWTGNNQPQHF TGTGCCAGCAGCTGGACAGGGAACAATCAGCCCCAGCATTTT
TRBJ1-1 many TRBV19 . CASSMVMAVTEAFF TGTGCCAGTAGTATGGTAATGGCAGTCACTGAAGCTTTCTTT
TRBJ1-5 . TRBV19 . CASTDEWGVNQPQHF TGTGCCAGTACCGACGAGTGGGGAGTAAATCAGCCCCAGCATTTT